Below, 32 T cell receptor beta chains from the same sample are listed, as sequenced in a study of cytomegalovirus exposure and HLA in healthy donors. PCR was performed using 60 Vbeta and 13 Jbeta primers. Here immunoSEQ multiplex PCR was the method, and the copy in TCRdb shows in-frame clones only, minus some. The sample table includes approximately 110,000 clones. Sequenced input: PBMCs. The receptors derive from a man aged 50 or older in good health and CMV-seronegative.

V usage is TRBV19 and J usage is TRBJ1-1, with 7 bases matching TRBD1. Germline V gene data show CDR1 as LNHDA and CDR2 as SQIVND (reference sequence). After removal of 5 bases from V and 7 bases from J, the junction contained 4 bases not matched to a gene. The CDR3 sequence is 12 residues long. CDR3 coding DNA: TGTGCCAGTAGTCCGGGACAGTTTGAAGCTTTCTTT. Translation: CASSPGQFEAFF.

The chain recombines TRBV18 with TRBJ2-7; 8 bases match TRBD2. The CDR3 contains 17 residues. J was trimmed by 0 bases and V by 0 bases; bases with no gene match: 7. Looked up from germline, CDR1 is KGHSH and CDR2 is LQKENI. DNA for the CDR3: TGTGCCAGCTCACCACCGGAGAAGCGGGGGAGCTCCTACGAGCAGTACTTC. Its translation: CASSPPEKRGSSYEQYF.

V is TRBV5-1 and J is TRBJ2-7; TRBD1 matches at 9 bases. Germline V CDR1 and CDR2: SGHRS, YFSETQ. This CDR3 is built from 15 residues. V dropped 4 bases and J dropped 2; count of bases not matched to a gene: 7. The DNA for the CDR3 is TGCGCCAGCAGCCCGGGGACAGGGCAGACCTACGAGCAGTACTTC. This codes for CASSPGTGQTYEQYF.

This sequence joins TRBV10-3 and TRBJ1-2, with 8 bases fitting TRBD1. Germline CDR1 and CDR2: ENHRY and SYGVKD. The CDR3 runs to 14 residues. Losses at the gene ends were 0 bases for V and 7 bases for J; bases not matched to a gene: 4. CDR3 region: CAISESLQGGGYTF. Here the CDR3 DNA reads TGTGCCATCAGTGAGTCGTTACAGGGGGGTGGCTACACCTTC.

The chain links TRBV5-1 to TRBJ1-6; 7 bases agree with TRBD1. V was pared by 3 bases and J by 10 bases, with 7 bases of the junction left unmatched. This CDR3 spans 14 amino acids. Germline V gene sequence: CDR1 SGHRS, CDR2 YFSETQ. CDR3 sequence: CASSSGQVESPLHF. The CDR3 DNA reads as TGCGCCAGCAGCTCCGGACAGGTCGAATCACCCCTCCACTTT. The full variable domain, with the rest looked up from reference TRBV5-1 and TRBJ1-6, is KAGVTQTPRYLIKTRGQQVTLSCSPISGHRSVSWYQQTPGQGLQFLFEYFSETQRNKGNFPGRFSGRQFSNSRSEMNVSTLELGDSALYLCASSSGQVESPLHFGNGTRLTVT.

In DNA form, the CDR3 reads TGTGCCAGCAGCTTCCGACAACGCAACACTGAAGCTTTCTTT. Translated: CASSFRQRNTEAFF. This chain joins TRBV4-2 and TRBJ1-1, with D uncertain. V was clipped by 5 bases and J by 2 bases, with 12 bases between them. CDR1 and CDR2 from the germline V gene are LGHNA and YNFKEQ. This CDR3 is 14 amino acids long.

The gene calls are TRBV30 and TRBJ1-5; maybe TRBD1 (5 bases). This CDR3 has 14 amino acids. Trimming left V 5 bases short and J 2 bases short, with 13 bases between. Germline V gene sequence: CDR1 GTSNPN, CDR2 SVGIG (reference sequence). The CDR3 loop is CAWGHRSGNQPQHF. CDR3 nucleotides: TGTGCCTGGGGCCACAGGTCGGGCAATCAGCCCCAGCATTTT.

The rearrangement joins TRBV5-5 to TRBJ1-2, with D uncertain. CDR1 SGHKS and CDR2 YYEKEE come from the germline V gene (reference sequence). With 5 bases removed from V and 2 bases from J, the gap between germline ends came to 13 bases. The CDR3 is 14 amino acids. CDR3 in amino acids: CASRQGDGNYGYTF. In nucleotides, the CDR3 is TGTGCCAGCAGGCAAGGCGACGGGAACTATGGCTACACCTTC.

J is TRBJ2-5 and V is TRBV11-2, with D unclear. The germline V gene encodes CDR1 SGHAT and CDR2 FQNNGV. The CDR3 contains 14 residues. V was shortened by 1 base and J by 5 bases, with 11 bases between the two germline ends. For the CDR3, the DNA is TGTGCCAGCAGCTTAGTTACATTCCAGGAGACCCAGTACTTC. Translating it yields CASSLVTFQETQYF. Full variable domain (remainder filled in from reference TRBV11-2 and TRBJ2-5): EAGVAQSPRYKIIEKRQSVAFWCNPISGHATLYWYQQILGQGPKLLIQFQNNGVVDDSQLPKDRFSAERLKGVDSTLKIQPAKLEDSAVYLCASSLVTFQETQYFGPGTRLLVL.

This chain uses TRBV2 with TRBJ1-2, with D perhaps TRBD1 (5 bases). The germline V and J ends were trimmed by 6 bases and 6 bases, with 11 bases remaining between them. Germline V gives CDR1 SNHLY, CDR2 FYNNEI. This CDR3 is built from 12 residues. CDR3 region: CASRGTTDGYTF. CDR3 in DNA: TGTGCCAGCAGAGGGACTACGGATGGCTACACCTTC.

This rearrangement joins TRBV14 to TRBJ1-6, with D perhaps matching TRBD1 (6 bases). Deletions cut 3 bases from V and 7 bases from J, with 13 bases between. Germline V gene data show CDR1 as SGHDN and CDR2 as FVKESK. The CDR3 consists of 15 residues. The CDR3 DNA sequence: TGTGCCAGCAGCCAGCGCAGGGGACCCAATTCACCCCTCCACTTT. Protein product: CASSQRRGPNSPLHF. The whole variable domain, filled in from reference TRBV14 and TRBJ1-6, reads EAGVTQFPSHSVIEKGQTVTLRCDPISGHDNLYWYRRVMGKEIKFLLHFVKESKQDESGMPNNRFLAERTGGTYSTLKVQPAELEDSGVYFCASSQRRGPNSPLHFGNGTRLTVT.

This rearrangement joins TRBV18 to TRBJ1-1; D is possibly TRBD1 (5 bases). Trimming cost V 3 bases and J 3 bases, with 23 bases left between them. Per germline, CDR1 KGHSH and CDR2 LQKENI. The CDR3 runs to 18 residues. The CDR3 sequence is CASSPLSPGGSVDTEAFF. In nucleotides, the CDR3 is TGTGCCAGCTCACCCCTGTCCCCGGGGGGATCTGTCGACACTGAAGCTTTCTTT.

The rearrangement joins TRBV11-3 to TRBJ2-1, with 10 bases lining up with TRBD2. With V trimmed by 3 bases and J by 5 bases, 4 bases remained unmatched. The germline V gene encodes CDR1 SGHNT and CDR2 YENEEA. CDR3 length: 15 residues. CDR3 sequence reads: CASSLGLASHNEQFF. CDR3 DNA sequence: TGTGCCAGCAGCTTGGGACTAGCGTCCCACAATGAGCAGTTCTTC.

As to this clone: This sample also contains other DNA sequences that code for the same CDR3. The chain combines TRBV12-5 with TRBJ1-1, with D maybe TRBD1 (6 bases). There are 13 residues in the CDR3. The germline V gene has CDR1 LGHNT and CDR2 FRNRAP. Trimming stripped 0 bases from V and 4 bases from J, with 6 bases between. The CDR3 DNA sequence: TGTGCTAGTGGTTTGGTACAGGGCACTGAAGCTTTCTTT. It specifies CASGLVQGTEAFF.

The CDR3 bases are TGTGCCACCAGCACAGACCGGGAGGCTTGGACCGGGGAGCTGTTTTTT. Its protein is CATSTDREAWTGELFF. The chain is built from TRBV15 and TRBJ2-2; TRBD2 matches at 7 bases. The CDR3 totals 16 residues. The V gene end was trimmed by 4 bases and the J gene end by 5 bases; junction bases not matched to a gene: 10. Germline V lookup: CDR1 LNHNV, CDR2 YYDKDF (reference sequence).

The chain uses TRBV18 and TRBJ2-5, with 10 positions matching TRBD1. Trimming removed 6 bases from V and 4 bases from J; junction bases left unmatched: 5. The CDR3 is made up of 14 amino acids. Germline loops: CDR1 KGHSH, CDR2 LQKENI. CDR3 nucleotides: TGTGCCAGCTCTACGGGACAGGGGCCAGAGACCCAGTACTTC. As protein: CASSTGQGPETQYF. Full variable domain (missing parts from reference TRBV18 and TRBJ2-5): NAGVMQNPRHLVRRRGQEARLRCSPMKGHSHVYWYRQLPEEGLKFMVYLQKENIIDESGMPKERFSAEFPKEGPSILRIQQVVRGDSAAYFCASSTGQGPETQYFGPGTRLLVL.

The rearrangement joins TRBV11-2 to TRBJ2-4; 10 positions agree with TRBD2. After removal of 5 bases from V and 2 bases from J, the junction contained 6 bases not matched to a gene. Germline V gene data show CDR1 as SGHAT and CDR2 as FQNNGV. CDR3 length: 16 amino acids. CDR3 in amino acids: CASSTPSGRTKNIQYF. DNA for the CDR3: TGTGCCAGCAGCACCCCTAGCGGGAGAACCAAAAACATTCAGTACTTC.

The chain couples TRBV30 to TRBJ2-5; no reliable D call. Germline V CDR1 and CDR2: GTSNPN, SVGIG (reference sequence). CDR3 length: 12 amino acids. The V end lost 4 bases, the J end lost 4 bases, and 10 bases lay between the germline ends. The CDR3 DNA follows: TGTGCCTGGAATTATCGTTCAGAGACCCAGTACTTC. It encodes CAWNYRSETQYF.

The V gene is TRBV7-6, the J gene TRBJ2-2; 9 bases map to TRBD2. Germline V gene lookup returns CDR1 SGHVS and CDR2 FNYEAQ. The CDR3 has 15 residues. V lost 3 bases and J lost 2; bases outside the gene matches: 1. The CDR3 nucleotides are TGTGCCAGCAGCTTGACTAGCGGAAACACCGGGGAGCTGTTTTTT. This gives the protein CASSLTSGNTGELFF. The whole variable domain, remainder taken from reference TRBV7-6 and TRBJ2-2, is GAGVSQSPRYKVTKRGQDVALRCDPISGHVSLYWYRQALGQGPEFLTYFNYEAQQDKSGLPNDRFSAERPEGSISTLTIQRTEQRDSAMYRCASSLTSGNTGELFFGEGSRLTVL.

The chain combines TRBV19 with TRBJ2-5, with TRBD1 as a possible D gene (5 bases). Trimming shortened V by 4 bases and J by 1 base, and 13 bases separated the two germline ends. This CDR3 contains 15 residues. From germline, CDR1 is LNHDA and CDR2 SQIVND (reference sequence). CDR3 sequence (DNA): TGTGCCAGTAGTAAAGGGGCCCCCTTCCAAGAGACCCAGTACTTC. Protein product: CASSKGAPFQETQYF.

The genes are TRBV7-9 and TRBJ1-5; D not resolved. V dropped 5 bases and J dropped 4 bases, with 18 bases sitting between them. This CDR3 spans 16 amino acids. Germline CDR1 reads SEHNR; CDR2 reads FQNEAQ (reference sequence). DNA for the CDR3: TGTGCCAGCAGCAGCAGCACCCGGGAGGATAATCAGCCCCAGCATTTT. Translating it yields CASSSSTREDNQPQHF.

V usage is TRBV7-8 and J usage is TRBJ1-5; the D gene is possibly TRBD1 (6 bases). CDR1 and CDR2 from the germline V gene are SGHVS and FQNEAQ. V lost 2 bases and J lost 2, with 22 bases in between. This CDR3 comprises 19 residues. The CDR3 bases are TGTGCCAGCAGCTTAACCGCGGGGGCCCCGGGGGTTGGCAATCAGCCCCAGCATTTT. Encoded protein: CASSLTAGAPGVGNQPQHF.

This chain connects TRBV11-2 to TRBJ1-2, with D possibly TRBD1 on 5 matching bases. CDR3 size: 14 residues. Germline CDR1 is SGHAT and CDR2 is FQNNGV. The V gene lost 6 bases and the J gene lost 5 bases, with 16 bases spanning the gap. The CDR3 is CASRLRDSGYGYTF. CDR3 coding DNA: TGTGCCAGCAGGCTTCGGGACTCTGGGTATGGCTACACCTTC.

This chain links TRBV5-1 with TRBJ2-6; tentatively, D is TRBD2 (5 bases). V lost 4 bases and J 1 base, leaving 12 bases between the germline ends. Germline CDR1 and CDR2: SGHRS and YFSETQ. This CDR3 comprises 16 residues. The CDR3 is CASSPAGKSGANVLTF. The CDR3 nucleotides read TGCGCCAGCAGCCCGGCGGGTAAATCTGGGGCCAACGTCCTGACTTTC.

As regards this clone: At one of its ends the junction is not consistent with the germline gene, which may arise from a read error. The rearrangement links TRBV15 to TRBJ1-3; no firm D call. CDR3 length equals 13 residues. Germline CDR1 LNHNV, CDR2 YYDKDF (reference sequence). CDR3 protein: CATSREERSMHIF. CDR3 bases: TGTGCCACCAGCAGAGAGGAAAGGAGTATGCATATTTTT.

The chain joins TRBV29-1 to TRBJ2-1; a weak D match, TRBD2 (5 bases). Looked up from germline, CDR1 is SQVTM and CDR2 is ANQGSEA. V was trimmed by 0 bases and J by 8 bases, leaving 20 bases between them. CDR3 size: 16 residues. CDR3: CSVEEFGEFEEDEQFF. DNA for the CDR3: TGCAGCGTTGAAGAATTCGGGGAATTCGAGGAGGATGAGCAGTTCTTC.

The rearrangement joins TRBV19 to TRBJ2-6; TRBD1 might be the D (6 bases). The CDR3 has 15 amino acids. CDR1 is LNHDA and CDR2 is SQIVND in the germline V gene (reference sequence). Trimming pared 2 bases from V and 4 bases from J, leaving 9 bases between. CDR3 protein: CASSIRGTGANVLTF. The CDR3 coding sequence is TGTGCCAGTAGTATAAGGGGGACAGGGGCCAACGTCCTGACTTTC.

About this clone: The junction does not match germline at one end; this may be a read error. The chain combines TRBV7-7 with TRBJ2-1, with 10 bases matching TRBD2. The CDR3 length is 18 residues. Germline V CDR1 and CDR2: SSHAT, FNYEAQ (reference sequence). The CDR3, as DNA: TGTGCTAGCAGCCCATTGGTCGCCGGGACTAGCGTCTACAATGAGCAGTTCTTC. This codes for CASSPLVAGTSVYNEQFF. Based on the CDR3 plus reference TRBV7-7 and TRBJ2-1, the full variable domain is GAGVSQSPRYKVTKRGQDVTLRCDPISSHATLYWYQQALGQGPEFLTYFNYEAQPDKSGLPSDRFSAERPEGSISTLTIQRTEQRDSAMYRCASSPLVAGTSVYNEQFFGPGTRLTVL.

CDR3 sequence (DNA): TGTGCCATCAGTGAGATGGCAGGGGTGAACACTGAAGCTTTCTTT. It is translated as CAISEMAGVNTEAFF. The chain is built from TRBV10-3 and TRBJ1-1; possibly TRBD1 for D (6 bases). V was cut by 2 bases and J by 0 bases, with 10 bases left in between. The CDR3 runs 15 residues. Germline V gives CDR1 ENHRY, CDR2 SYGVKD.

This rearrangement joins TRBV11-1 to TRBJ2-5, with 8 bases identical to TRBD2. Germline V gives CDR1 SGHAT, CDR2 FQDESV (reference sequence). The CDR3 sequence is 17 residues long. The J segment lost 2 bases and the V segment lost 5 bases, leaving 13 bases of the junction unmatched. The CDR3 DNA reads as TGTGCCAGCAGCCCGTCGGGCGGGGGGTCGACTCAAGAGACCCAGTACTTC. This codes for CASSPSGGGSTQETQYF.

V is TRBV5-6 and J is TRBJ1-1; D is perhaps TRBD1 (5 bases). V lost 4 bases and J 11 bases, leaving 27 bases between the germline ends. The CDR3 length is 16 residues. From germline, CDR1 is SGHDT and CDR2 YYEEEE. The CDR3 DNA sequence: TGTGCCAGCAGCCGTTTAGGAGGGGCGGACCTCGACAAGGCTTTCTTT. As protein: CASSRLGGADLDKAFF.

This rearrangement joins TRBV5-1 to TRBJ2-5; D might be TRBD2 (6 bases). V shed 4 bases and J shed 2 bases, with 12 bases lying between them. Germline-derived CDR1 and CDR2 are SGHRS and YFSETQ. The CDR3 consists of 14 residues. This chain's CDR3 is CASSPTRGQETQYF. Here the CDR3 DNA reads TGCGCCAGCAGCCCAACACGGGGGCAAGAGACCCAGTACTTC.